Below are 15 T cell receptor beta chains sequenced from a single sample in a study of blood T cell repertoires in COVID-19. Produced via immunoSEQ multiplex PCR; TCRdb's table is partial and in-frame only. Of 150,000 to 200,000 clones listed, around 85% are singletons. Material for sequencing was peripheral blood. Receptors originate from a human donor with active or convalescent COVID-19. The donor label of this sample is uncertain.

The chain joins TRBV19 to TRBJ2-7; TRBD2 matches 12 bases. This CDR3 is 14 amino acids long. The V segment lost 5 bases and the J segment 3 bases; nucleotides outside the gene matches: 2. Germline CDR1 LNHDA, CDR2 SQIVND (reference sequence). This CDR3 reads CASSGLAGNYEQYF. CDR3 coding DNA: TGTGCCAGTAGTGGACTAGCGGGGAACTACGAGCAGTACTTC.

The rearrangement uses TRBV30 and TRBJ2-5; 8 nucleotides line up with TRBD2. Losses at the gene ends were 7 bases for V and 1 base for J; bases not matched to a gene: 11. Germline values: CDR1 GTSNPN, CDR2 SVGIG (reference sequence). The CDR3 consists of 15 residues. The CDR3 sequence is CALEGAGGLQETQYF. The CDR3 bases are TGTGCCTTGGAGGGCGCGGGGGGCCTCCAAGAGACCCAGTACTTC. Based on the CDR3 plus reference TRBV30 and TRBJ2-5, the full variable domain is SQTIHQWPATLVQPVGSPLSLECTVEGTSNPNLYWYRQAAGRGLQLLFYSVGIGQISSEVPQNLSASRPQDRQFILSSKKLLLSDSGFYLCALEGAGGLQETQYFGPGTRLLVL.

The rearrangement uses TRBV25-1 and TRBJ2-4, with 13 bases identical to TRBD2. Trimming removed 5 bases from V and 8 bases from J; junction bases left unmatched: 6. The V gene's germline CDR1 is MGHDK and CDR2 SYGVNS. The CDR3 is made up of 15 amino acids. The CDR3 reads CASSRTSGSRDIQYF. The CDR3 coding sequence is TGTGCCAGCAGTAGGACTAGCGGGAGCAGGGACATTCAGTACTTC.

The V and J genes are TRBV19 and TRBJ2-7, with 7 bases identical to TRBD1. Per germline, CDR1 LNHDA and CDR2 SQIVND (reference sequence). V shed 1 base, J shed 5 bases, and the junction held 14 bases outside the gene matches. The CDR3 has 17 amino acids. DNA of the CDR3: TGTGCCAGTAGTATAGTAGGGACAGCTGAGAGCCTCCACGAGCAGTACTTC. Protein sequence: CASSIVGTAESLHEQYF. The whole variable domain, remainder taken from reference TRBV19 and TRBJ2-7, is DGGITQSPKYLFRKEGQNVTLSCEQNLNHDAMYWYRQDPGQGLRLIYYSQIVNDFQKGDIAEGYSVSREKKESFPLTVTSAQKNPTAFYLCASSIVGTAESLHEQYFGPGTRLTVT.

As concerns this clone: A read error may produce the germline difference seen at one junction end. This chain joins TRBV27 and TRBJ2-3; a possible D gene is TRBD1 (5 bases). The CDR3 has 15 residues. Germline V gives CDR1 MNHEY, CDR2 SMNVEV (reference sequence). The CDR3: CASSLGSLSTGTQYF. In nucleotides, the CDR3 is TGTGCCAGCAGTTTGGGCAGCCTCTCTACAGGTACGCAGTATTTT.

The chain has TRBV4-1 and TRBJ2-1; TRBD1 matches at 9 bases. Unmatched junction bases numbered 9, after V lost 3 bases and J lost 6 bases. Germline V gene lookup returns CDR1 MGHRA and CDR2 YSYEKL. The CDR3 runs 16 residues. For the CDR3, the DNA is TGCGCCAGCAGCCACCTACCGGGACAGGGAGCCAATGAGCAGTTCTTC. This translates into CASSHLPGQGANEQFF.

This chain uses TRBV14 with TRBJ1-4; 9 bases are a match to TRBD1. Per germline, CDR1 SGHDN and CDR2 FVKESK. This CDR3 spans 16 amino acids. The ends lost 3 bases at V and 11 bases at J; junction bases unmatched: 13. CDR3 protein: CASSHAFPGQGGKLFF. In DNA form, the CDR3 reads TGTGCCAGCAGCCACGCCTTCCCGGGACAGGGAGGGAAACTGTTTTTT.

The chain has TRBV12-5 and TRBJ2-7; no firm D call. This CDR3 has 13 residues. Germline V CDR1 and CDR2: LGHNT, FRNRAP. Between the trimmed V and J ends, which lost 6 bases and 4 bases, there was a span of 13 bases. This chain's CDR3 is CASGTTYFYEQYF. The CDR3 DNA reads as TGTGCTAGTGGCACTACCTACTTTTACGAGCAGTACTTC.

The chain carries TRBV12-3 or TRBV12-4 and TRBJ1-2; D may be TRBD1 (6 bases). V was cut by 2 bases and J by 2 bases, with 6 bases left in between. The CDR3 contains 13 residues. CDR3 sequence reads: CASSLQGNYGYTF. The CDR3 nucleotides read TGTGCCAGCAGTTTACAGGGGAACTATGGCTACACCTTC.

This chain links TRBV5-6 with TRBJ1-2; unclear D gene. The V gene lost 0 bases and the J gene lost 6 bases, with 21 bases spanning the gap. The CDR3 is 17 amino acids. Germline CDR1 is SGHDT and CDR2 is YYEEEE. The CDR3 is CASSLGGGGATFNGYTF. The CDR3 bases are TGTGCCAGCAGCTTGGGAGGTGGAGGCGCTACCTTCAATGGCTACACCTTC.

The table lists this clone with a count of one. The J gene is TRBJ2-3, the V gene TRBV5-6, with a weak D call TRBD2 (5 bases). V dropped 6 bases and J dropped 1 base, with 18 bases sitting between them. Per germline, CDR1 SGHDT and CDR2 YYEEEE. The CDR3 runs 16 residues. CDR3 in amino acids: CASISVGDARTDTQYF. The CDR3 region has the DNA TGTGCCAGCATTAGCGTTGGGGATGCGCGCACAGATACGCAGTATTTT.

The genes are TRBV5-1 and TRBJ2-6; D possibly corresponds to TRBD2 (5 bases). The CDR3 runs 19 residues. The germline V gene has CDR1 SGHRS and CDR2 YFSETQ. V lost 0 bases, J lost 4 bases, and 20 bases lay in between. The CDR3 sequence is CASSLALRGPSGGANVLTF. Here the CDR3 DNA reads TGCGCCAGCAGCTTGGCCCTGCGAGGACCCTCGGGAGGGGCCAACGTCCTGACTTTC.

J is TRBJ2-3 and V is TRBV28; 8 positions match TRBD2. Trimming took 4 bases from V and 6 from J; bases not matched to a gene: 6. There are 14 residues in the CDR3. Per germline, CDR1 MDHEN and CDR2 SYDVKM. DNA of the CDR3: TGTGCCAGCAGTTGGCGGGGGGATTATGATACGCAGTATTTT. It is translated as CASSWRGDYDTQYF.

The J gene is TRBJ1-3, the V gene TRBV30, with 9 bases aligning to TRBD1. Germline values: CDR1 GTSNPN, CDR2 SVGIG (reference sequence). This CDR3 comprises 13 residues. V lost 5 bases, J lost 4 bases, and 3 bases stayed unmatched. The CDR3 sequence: CAWGQGIGNTIYF. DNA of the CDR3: TGTGCCTGGGGACAGGGGATAGGAAACACCATATATTTT.

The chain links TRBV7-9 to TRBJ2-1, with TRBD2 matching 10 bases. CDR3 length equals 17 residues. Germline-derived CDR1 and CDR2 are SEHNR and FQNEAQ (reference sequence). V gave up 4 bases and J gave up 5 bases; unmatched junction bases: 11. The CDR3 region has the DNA TGTGCCAGCAGCTCCTCAGCGGGAGGGTTCGTCGACAATGAGCAGTTCTTC. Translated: CASSSSAGGFVDNEQFF.